The 19 T cell receptor beta chains below were found in one sample sequenced in a study of Graves' ophthalmopathy and Graves' hyperthyroidism. Amplification targeted the TCR beta CDR3 regions, with RNA transcripts as the source material. RT-PCR was first run with HTBI primers, then multiplex PCR in a second round. Using its own MiXCR run on the multiplex PCR reads, TCRdb lists one record per CDR3 protein. This repertoire shows roughly 400,000 distinct CDR3 sequences, 15% to 20% found once; its top ten account for 1.5% to 2%. Sequencing used peripheral blood. The receptors originated from a woman aged 18-35 years with Graves' ophthalmopathy.

This clonotype was found many times. The chain is built from TRBV6-1 and TRBJ1-2; no reliable D call. CDR3 length: 10 residues. Trimming stripped 0 bases from V and 8 bases from J, with 1 base between. CDR1 MNHNS and CDR2 SASEGT come from the germline V gene. CDR3 in amino acids: CASSEAGYTF. CDR3 DNA sequence: TGTGCCAGCAGTGAAGCGGGCTACACCTTC.

This clonotype was seen many times. J is TRBJ1-1 and V is TRBV7-2; D possibly corresponds to TRBD1 (5 bases). CDR1 is SGHTA and CDR2 is FQGNSA in the germline V gene. V lost 5 bases and J lost 1, with 11 bases in between. The CDR3 totals 14 residues. The CDR3 nucleotides read TGTGCCAGCAGCGCGGCGGGACCGAACACTGAAGCTTTCTTT. Translated, it gives CASSAAGPNTEAFF. Using reference TRBV7-2 and TRBJ1-1 for the parts outside the CDR3, the full variable domain is GAGVSQSPSNKVTEKGKDVELRCDPISGHTALYWYRQSLGQGLEFLIYFQGNSAPDKSGLPSDRFSAERTGGSVSTLTIQRTQQEDSAVYLCASSAAGPNTEAFFGQGTRLTVV.

This clonotype was observed at least ten times. The chain employs TRBV6-2 or TRBV6-3 and TRBJ2-7; D uncertain. V lost 5 bases to trimming and J lost 1 base, with 9 bases between them. Germline CDR1 and CDR2: MNHEY and SVGEGT. This CDR3 has 13 amino acids. CDR3 DNA: TGTGCCAGCAGTAGAGACATTTCCTACGAGCAGTACTTC. It is translated as CASSRDISYEQYF.

The chain uses TRBV6-2 or TRBV6-3 and TRBJ1-1, with 11 nucleotides matching TRBD1. CDR3 length: 14 amino acids. Per the germline V gene, CDR1 is MNHEY and CDR2 is SVGEGT. With 7 bases clipped from V and 3 bases from J, the junction kept 4 bases outside the gene matches. Here the CDR3 reads CASIQDRGHTEAFF. In DNA form, the CDR3 reads TGTGCCAGCATCCAGGACAGGGGGCACACTGAAGCTTTCTTT.

There are many counts of this clonotype. This sequence joins TRBV6-2 or TRBV6-3 and TRBJ1-1, with D hard to call. V lost 6 bases and J 1 base, leaving 18 bases between the germline ends. Germline lookup yields CDR1 MNHEY and CDR2 SVGEGT. The CDR3 length is 16 residues. The CDR3 DNA sequence: TGTGCCAGCAGCCTTCATCCCGGAGAGGGGAACACTGAAGCTTTCTTT. The encoded protein is CASSLHPGEGNTEAFF.

Many counts were recorded for this clonotype. The V and J genes are TRBV30 and TRBJ1-1; 9 nucleotides match TRBD1. The CDR3 runs 13 residues. V shed 4 bases and J 5 bases; nucleotides not matched to a gene: 5. Germline-derived CDR1 and CDR2 are GTSNPN and SVGIG (reference sequence). CDR3 nucleotides: TGTGCCTGGAATGGACAGGGGATGACTGAAGCTTTCTTT. As protein: CAWNGQGMTEAFF.

This clonotype came up many times. The J gene is TRBJ1-1, the V gene TRBV12-5; TRBD1 matches 8 bases. Trimming at V came to 6 bases and at J to 1 base, leaving 13 bases not matched to a gene. From germline, CDR1 is LGHNT and CDR2 FRNRAP. The CDR3 covers 17 residues. The CDR3 here is CASGRTGPKWKNTEAFF. CDR3 nucleotide sequence: TGTGCTAGTGGACGGACAGGGCCCAAATGGAAGAACACTGAAGCTTTCTTT.

This clonotype was found many times. The chain uses TRBV7-2 and TRBJ2-2; tentatively, D is TRBD1 (6 bases). The V end lost 4 bases, the J end lost 1 base, and 7 bases lay between the germline ends. The CDR3 has 14 amino acids. Germline CDR1 reads SGHTA; CDR2 reads FQGNSA. CDR3 amino acids: CASSWGQNTGELFF. CDR3 DNA: TGTGCCAGCAGCTGGGGACAGAACACCGGGGAGCTGTTTTTT.

This clonotype came up many times. The chain employs TRBV6-5 and TRBJ1-2; no firm D call. The CDR3 contains 13 residues. V lost 6 bases, J lost 0 bases, and 8 bases lay in between. Germline V gene sequence: CDR1 MNHEY, CDR2 SVGAGI. This CDR3 is CASRGSANYGYTF. The DNA of the CDR3 is TGTGCCAGCAGAGGGTCGGCTAACTATGGCTACACCTTC.

At least ten counts were recorded for this clonotype. V and J are TRBV5-1 and TRBJ2-5; TRBD2 agrees at 11 bases. CDR3 size: 16 residues. J was trimmed by 0 bases and V by 7 bases; bases with no gene match: 8. Germline CDR1 is SGHRS and CDR2 is YFSETQ. The CDR3 coding sequence is TGCGCCAGCCGATCTTCGGGACTAGCGGACCAAGAGACCCAGTACTTC. Its protein product is CASRSSGLADQETQYF.

This clonotype has ten or more counts. The gene calls are TRBV19 and TRBJ1-1; 7 bases are shared with TRBD1. CDR1 is LNHDA, CDR2 SQIVND, per germline (reference sequence). The J segment lost 7 bases and the V segment lost 5 bases, leaving 4 bases of the junction unmatched. The CDR3 extends over 12 amino acids. CDR3: CASSPQGNEAFF. The CDR3 nucleotides are TGTGCCAGTAGTCCACAGGGGAATGAAGCTTTCTTT.

The J gene is TRBJ1-2, the V gene TRBV20-1; D is uncertain. This CDR3 contains 10 residues. Germline CDR1 reads DFQATT; CDR2 reads SNEGSKA (reference sequence). CDR3 in DNA: TGCACTAATTCTGGATACGGCTACACCTTC. Translation gives CTNSGYGYTF.

This clonotype was recorded at least ten times. V is TRBV11-3 and J is TRBJ1-2; D gene uncertain. Germline CDR1 SGHNT, CDR2 YENEEA. Trimming removed 3 bases from V and 1 base from J, with 12 bases in between. CDR3 size: 15 residues. The DNA of the CDR3 is TGTGCCAGCAGCTTGTGGACGGAATTTAACTATGGCTACACCTTC. It translates to CASSLWTEFNYGYTF.

This clonotype was seen many times. The chain uses TRBV30 and TRBJ2-7, with 8 bases matching TRBD2. Per germline, CDR1 GTSNPN and CDR2 SVGIG (reference sequence). CDR3 length equals 17 residues. V was clipped by 3 bases and J by 3 bases; unmatched bases: 16. The CDR3 reads CAWSSVASGLPIYEQYF. The CDR3 DNA sequence: TGTGCCTGGAGCTCTGTGGCTAGCGGGTTGCCTATCTACGAGCAGTACTTC. Using reference TRBV30 and TRBJ2-7 for the parts outside the CDR3, the full variable domain is SQTIHQWPATLVQPVGSPLSLECTVEGTSNPNLYWYRQAAGRGLQLLFYSVGIGQISSEVPQNLSASRPQDRQFILSSKKLLLSDSGFYLCAWSSVASGLPIYEQYFGPGTRLTVT.

Ten or more counts support this clonotype. The chain's CDR3 is CASSYGIGPRETQYF. The DNA for the CDR3 is TGTGCCAGCAGTTACGGGATAGGCCCGAGGGAGACCCAGTACTTC. This sequence joins TRBV6-2 or TRBV6-3 and TRBJ2-5; D is unresolved. Germline CDR1 MNHEY, CDR2 SVGEGT. V was clipped by 2 bases and J by 5 bases, with 15 bases between them. CDR3 size: 15 residues.

This clonotype appeared many times. The chain has TRBV6-1 and TRBJ1-1, with unresolved D. In germline, CDR1 is MNHNS, CDR2 SASEGT. V lost 3 bases, J lost 0 bases, and 11 bases lay in between. This CDR3 is built from 15 residues. CDR3 residues: CASSDRVQVNTEAFF. The CDR3 coding sequence is TGTGCCAGCAGTGATAGGGTGCAAGTGAACACTGAAGCTTTCTTT.

This clonotype was seen repeatedly, ten times or more. This chain connects TRBV6-5 to TRBJ1-1, with D hard to call. The V and J ends lost 0 bases and 2 bases respectively, with 10 bases between them. The CDR3 has 15 amino acids. Germline loops: CDR1 MNHEY, CDR2 SVGAGI. The CDR3 protein is CASSYSTTANTEAFF. The CDR3 region has the DNA TGTGCCAGCAGTTACTCGACCACAGCAAACACTGAAGCTTTCTTT.

This clonotype was counted ten times or more. The V and J genes are TRBV6-2 or TRBV6-3 and TRBJ1-5; D is unresolved. Trimming removed 3 bases from V and 6 bases from J, with 12 bases in between. Per germline, CDR1 MNHEY and CDR2 SVGEGT. The CDR3 length is 14 residues. CDR3 coding DNA: TGTGCCAGCAGTTATATACAGTTGGGTCAGCCCCAGCATTTT. Encoded protein: CASSYIQLGQPQHF.

This clonotype was recorded at least ten times. The J gene is TRBJ1-2, the V gene TRBV4-3; no reliable D call. The CDR3 has 15 amino acids. CDR1 is LGHNA and CDR2 is YSLEER in the germline V gene. Deletions cut 0 bases from V and 4 bases from J, with 12 bases between. The CDR3 protein is CASSQEDGTTYGYTF. CDR3 nucleotides: TGCGCCAGCAGCCAAGAAGACGGCACTACCTATGGCTACACCTTC.